This entry lists 18 T cell receptor beta chains sequenced from one sample in a study of T cells after yellow fever vaccination. MiXCR, run by TCRdb on the 5' RACE reads, gives a single entry per CDR3 protein. Altogether about 300,000 distinct CDR3 sequences are present, roughly 9% being singletons, with the ten largest covering about 3.7%. The specimen comprised CD4+ T cells sorted from PBMCs, sampled 5 days after the yellow fever booster vaccination. All receptors come from a man aged 18-30 years who received the YFV17D yellow fever vaccine.

This clonotype was picked up many times. The chain combines TRBV6-2 or TRBV6-3 with TRBJ2-3; D unresolved. This CDR3 region has 15 residues. Between the trimmed V and J ends, which lost 0 bases and 2 bases, there was a span of 9 bases. In germline, CDR1 is MNHEY, CDR2 SVGEGT. The CDR3 region is CASSYSMMITDTQYF. The CDR3 coding sequence is TGTGCCAGCAGTTACTCGATGATGATCACAGATACGCAGTATTTT.

The rearrangement joins TRBV20-1 to TRBJ2-3, with D perhaps matching TRBD2 (6 bases). The CDR3 is 15 residues long. Trimming cost V 0 bases and J 1 base, with 11 bases left between them. CDR1 is DFQATT and CDR2 is SNEGSKA in the germline V gene (reference sequence). The CDR3 protein is CSARDLVAGTDTQYF. The CDR3 DNA reads TGCAGTGCTAGAGATCTGGTAGCGGGCACAGATACGCAGTATTTT.

This clonotype came up a few times. This chain uses TRBV6-7 with TRBJ2-2; the match to TRBD2 covers 8 bases. TRBV6-7 is treated as an ORF (open reading frame) with a function not yet certain. J was trimmed by 4 bases and V by 2 bases; bases with no gene match: 9. The CDR3 consists of 17 residues. CDR3 sequence: CASSYTPGGTSTGELFF. The DNA of the CDR3 is TGTGCCAGCAGTTACACCCCGGGGGGGACTTCCACCGGGGAGCTGTTTTTT.

This clonotype was seen at least ten times. The chain carries TRBV29-1 and TRBJ1-5; TRBD1 might be the D (5 bases). CDR3 length: 13 amino acids. The germline V and J ends were trimmed by 4 bases and 3 bases, with 10 bases remaining between them. The germline CDR1 and CDR2 sequences are SQVTM and ANQGSEA. CDR3 coding DNA: TGCAGCGTTGTCGAGGGGATCAATCAGCCCCAGCATTTT. Translating gives CSVVEGINQPQHF.

The gene calls are TRBV11-2 and TRBJ1-4, with 9 bases aligning to TRBD1. Per germline, CDR1 SGHAT and CDR2 FQNNGV. This CDR3 contains 15 residues. Trimming removed 4 bases from V and 7 bases from J; junction bases left unmatched: 7. The CDR3 spells CASSSHRGRGEKLFF. For the CDR3, the DNA is TGTGCCAGCAGCTCCCACAGGGGGCGAGGTGAAAAACTGTTTTTT. Variable domain in full (rest from reference TRBV11-2 and TRBJ1-4): EAGVAQSPRYKIIEKRQSVAFWCNPISGHATLYWYQQILGQGPKLLIQFQNNGVVDDSQLPKDRFSAERLKGVDSTLKIQPAKLEDSAVYLCASSSHRGRGEKLFFGSGTQLSVL.

This clonotype was detected only a few times. This chain joins TRBV7-2 and TRBJ1-3, with D unresolved. CDR1 SGHTA and CDR2 FQGNSA come from the germline V gene. The CDR3 extends over 12 amino acids. The V gene lost 5 bases and the J gene lost 5 bases, with 7 bases spanning the gap. CDR3 sequence reads: CASSANRNTIYF. The DNA of the CDR3 is TGTGCCAGCAGCGCGAATAGAAACACCATATATTTT.

This clonotype was detected many times. The chain has TRBV6-2 or TRBV6-3 and TRBJ1-5; 8 bases are shared with TRBD1. Losses at the gene ends were 4 bases for V and 4 bases for J; bases not matched to a gene: 0. CDR1 is MNHEY, CDR2 SVGEGT, per germline. This CDR3 contains 13 residues. The chain's CDR3 is CASSWTGNQPQHF. The DNA for the CDR3 is TGTGCCAGCAGTTGGACAGGGAATCAGCCCCAGCATTTT.

This clonotype was seen at least ten times. This rearrangement joins TRBV7-9 to TRBJ2-1; TRBD2 matches at 10 bases. The V and J ends lost 5 bases and 9 bases, in that order; junction bases with no gene match: 13. The CDR3 length is 16 residues. CDR1 is SEHNR, CDR2 FQNEAQ, per germline (reference sequence). The CDR3 reads CASSTSGTSVFGEQFF. The CDR3 region has the DNA TGTGCCAGCAGCACCTCCGGGACTAGCGTTTTTGGTGAGCAGTTCTTC. The variable domain in full, with the rest retrieved from reference TRBV7-9 and TRBJ2-1, is DTGVSQNPRHKITKRGQNVTFRCDPISEHNRLYWYRQTLGQGPEFLTYFQNEAQLEKSRLLSDRFSAERPKGSFSTLEIQRTEQGDSAMYLCASSTSGTSVFGEQFFGPGTRLTVL.

The rearrangement links TRBV6-5 to TRBJ2-5; weak D call: TRBD1 (5 bases). The CDR3 spans 15 residues. V was clipped by 7 bases and J by 1 base, with 16 bases between them. Germline CDR1 MNHEY, CDR2 SVGAGI. CDR3 region: CASNQGSGGQETQYF. The CDR3 coding sequence is TGTGCCAGCAATCAGGGTTCGGGTGGCCAAGAGACCCAGTACTTC.

This rearrangement joins TRBV9 to TRBJ1-6; D perhaps matches TRBD1 (5 bases). Trimming removed 0 bases from V and 8 bases from J, with 9 bases in between. CDR1 is SGDLS, CDR2 YYNGEE, per germline. CDR3 size: 14 residues. As DNA, the CDR3 is TGTGCCAGCAGCGTAGCGACAGACTATTCACCCCTCCACTTT. Protein: CASSVATDYSPLHF.

This chain links TRBV11-3 with TRBJ2-1; D possibly matches TRBD1 or TRBD2 (5 bases each). Trimming removed 0 bases from V and 6 bases from J, with 12 bases in between. The CDR3 is made up of 15 amino acids. Germline V gene data show CDR1 as SGHNT and CDR2 as YENEEA. The CDR3 reads CASSLDGQRGNEQFF. CDR3 bases: TGTGCCAGCAGCTTAGACGGCCAGAGGGGCAATGAGCAGTTCTTC.

There are many counts of this clonotype. The V gene is TRBV12-3 or TRBV12-4, the J gene TRBJ2-7; maybe TRBD2 (5 bases). The V gene lost 5 bases and the J gene lost 4 bases, with 12 bases spanning the gap. This CDR3 is built from 13 residues. The DNA for the CDR3 is TGTGCCAGCAGTAGAGGACGGGGTTACGAGCAGTACGTC. It codes for CASSRGRGYEQYV.

The V gene is TRBV5-1, the J gene TRBJ2-1; no clear D gene. The CDR3 has 12 residues. Germline V CDR1 and CDR2: SGHRS, YFSETQ. V gave up 4 bases and J gave up 3 bases, with 5 bases separating them. The CDR3 bases are TGCGCCAGCAGCATCGACTACAATGAGCAGTTCTTC. It specifies CASSIDYNEQFF.

This clonotype was seen a few times. The V and J genes are TRBV12-3 or TRBV12-4 and TRBJ1-5; tentatively, D is TRBD1 (5 bases). Trimming stripped 8 bases from V and 4 bases from J, with 21 bases between. The length of the CDR3 is 16 residues. CDR3 coding DNA: TGTGCCAGCGTTACGGGGGAGGGACGGGAAAATCAGCCCCAGCATTTT. The encoded protein is CASVTGEGRENQPQHF.

The chain is built from TRBV5-1 and TRBJ2-1, with D perhaps TRBD2 (5 bases). The ends were cut back, 2 bases at V and 7 bases at J, with 25 bases in the middle. Germline V gives CDR1 SGHRS, CDR2 YFSETQ. CDR3 length equals 18 residues. The CDR3 reads CASSLSPILPGSQNEQFF. The DNA of the CDR3 is TGCGCCAGCAGCTTAAGCCCTATACTCCCGGGGTCTCAAAATGAGCAGTTCTTC.

This clonotype has just a few counts. J is TRBJ2-2 and V is TRBV11-1; 8 positions agree with TRBD1. Germline V gene sequence: CDR1 SGHAT, CDR2 FQDESV (reference sequence). Unmatched junction bases numbered 9, after V lost 5 bases and J lost 4 bases. The CDR3 covers 16 residues. The CDR3 nucleotides read TGTGCCAGCAGCCGGACCGGGACAGGACCCACCGGGGAGCTGTTTTTT. Protein sequence: CASSRTGTGPTGELFF.

J is TRBJ1-2 and V is TRBV28, with D unresolved. Germline CDR1 reads MDHEN; CDR2 reads SYDVKM. This CDR3 has 14 amino acids. Trimming stripped 6 bases from V and 1 base from J, with 12 bases between. The CDR3 DNA reads TGTGCCAGCAGCGCTGGCACTTTTAACTATGGCTACACCTTC. Its translation is CASSAGTFNYGYTF.

The chain employs TRBV4-1 and TRBJ1-1; TRBD1 is a possible D gene (5 bases). Trimming pared 1 base from V and 3 bases from J, leaving 15 bases between. There are 16 residues in the CDR3. Germline CDR1 and CDR2: MGHRA and YSYEKL. CDR3 bases: TGCGCCAGCAGCCAAGCTGCCAGCGGAGGGGACACTGAAGCTTTCTTT. It yields the protein CASSQAASGGDTEAFF.